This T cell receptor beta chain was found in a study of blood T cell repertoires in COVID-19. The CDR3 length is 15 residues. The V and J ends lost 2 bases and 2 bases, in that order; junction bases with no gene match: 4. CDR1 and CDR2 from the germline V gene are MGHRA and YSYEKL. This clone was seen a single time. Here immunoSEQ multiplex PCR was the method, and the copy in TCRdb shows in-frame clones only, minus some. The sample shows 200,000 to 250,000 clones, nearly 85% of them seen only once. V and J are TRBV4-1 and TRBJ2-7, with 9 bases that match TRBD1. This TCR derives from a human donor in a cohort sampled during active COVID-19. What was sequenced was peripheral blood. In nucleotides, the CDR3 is TGCGCCAGCAGCCAAACCGGGACAGGGCCCTACGAGCAGTACTTC. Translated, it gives CASSQTGTGPYEQYF.